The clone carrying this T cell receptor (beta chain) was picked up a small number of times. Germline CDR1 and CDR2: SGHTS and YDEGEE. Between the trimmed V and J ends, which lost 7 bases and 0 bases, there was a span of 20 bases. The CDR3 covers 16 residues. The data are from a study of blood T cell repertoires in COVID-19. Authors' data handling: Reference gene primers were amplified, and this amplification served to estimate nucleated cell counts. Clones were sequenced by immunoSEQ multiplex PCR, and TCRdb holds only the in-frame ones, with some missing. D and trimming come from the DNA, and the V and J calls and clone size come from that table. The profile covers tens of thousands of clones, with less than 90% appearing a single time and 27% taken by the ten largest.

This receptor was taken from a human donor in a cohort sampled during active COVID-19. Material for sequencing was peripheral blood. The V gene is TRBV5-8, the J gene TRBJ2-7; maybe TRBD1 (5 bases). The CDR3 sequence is CASDLSRGRSSYEQYF. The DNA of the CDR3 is TGTGCCAGCGACTTAAGTAGGGGTCGGAGCTCCTACGAGCAGTACTTC.